This T cell receptor beta chain was recorded in a study of CD8 T cells in ankylosing spondylitis. Points from the study as a whole: Reactive arthritis synovial fluid and blood previously showed some of these motif variants. Apparently characteristic of ankylosing spondylitis blood was a TCR beta motif (about eight highly homologous variants).

Making the TCR beta libraries involved quantitative 5'-RACE with molecular barcodes. TCRdb fed the 5' RACE reads into MiXCR, producing one record per CDR3 protein. The profile shows roughly 230,000 distinct CDR3 sequences, roughly a tenth of them singletons. This clonotype was recorded many times. What it binds is unknown. Germline lookup yields CDR1 SGHVS and CDR2 FNYEAQ. Trimming removed 3 bases from V and 2 bases from J, with 14 bases in between. The CDR3 has 15 residues. The genes are TRBV7-6 and TRBJ2-7; perhaps TRBD1 as D (6 bases). This TCR derives from a male donor with ankylosing spondylitis or in good health (not recorded which). The sequenced sample consisted of blood, either unsorted or a sorted T cell fraction (not recorded which). The CDR3 bases are TGTGCCAGCAGCTTGTCACAGGGATGGACCTACGAGCAGTACTTC. This encodes CASSLSQGWTYEQYF. The complete variable domain, with remaining parts taken from reference TRBV7-6 and TRBJ2-7, reads GAGVSQSPRYKVTKRGQDVALRCDPISGHVSLYWYRQALGQGPEFLTYFNYEAQQDKSGLPNDRFSAERPEGSISTLTIQRTEQRDSAMYRCASSLSQGWTYEQYFGPGTRLTVT.